This T cell receptor beta chain comes out of a study of CD8+ T cells in alopecia areata. Germline V gene lookup returns CDR1 MDHEN and CDR2 SYDVKM. The germline V and J ends were trimmed by 3 bases and 5 bases, with 19 bases remaining between them. The CDR3 is 16 amino acids. Reverse transcribed after extraction, RNA yielded cDNA as the sequencing template. The method was immunoSEQ multiplex PCR; TCRdb's version includes in-frame clones alone and lacks a portion of them. The sample contains 150,000 to 200,000 clones, 60% of which appear only once. The treatment is: oral pan-JAK inhibitor, 5-10 mg twice daily. This clone was found a few times.

The rearrangement links TRBV28 to TRBJ1-2; tentative D call: TRBD1 (5 bases). Sample: CD4+ T cells sorted from blood, taken at week 24, from a patient treated with tofacitinib. The receptor's source is a human donor with alopecia areata. DNA of the CDR3: TGTGCCAGCAGTTTCCCGCAGGGCGGGGGTGGATATGGCTACACCTTC. Its protein product is CASSFPQGGGGYGYTF.